The clone carrying this T cell receptor (beta chain) was counted at least ten times. The target antigen is unknown. V was shortened by 1 base and J by 0 bases, with 12 bases between the two germline ends. The CDR3 has 15 residues. CDR1 is SQVTM, CDR2 ANQGSEA, per germline. This entry belongs to a study of regulatory T cells in long-lasting Graves disease. About the research overall: Recently diagnosed Graves' patients had received antithyroid drugs for under 3 months.

For TCR beta, libraries came from iRepertoire HTBI primers and Arm-PCR of CDR3 regions. TCRdb itself ran the multiplex PCR reads through MiXCR, one entry per CDR3 protein. Of roughly 420,000 distinct CDR3 sequences in the sample, roughly a sixth were seen once. Time point defined: newly diagnosed GD, antithyroid drugs for less than 3 months. The TCR library was prepared using RNA isolated from PBMCs. It was an endocrinology department in Xi'an, China, that provided the patients. Points from the study as a whole: Persistent disease favored TRBV28, TRBJ1-2 and TRBJ2-5. Less diverse TCR repertoires were seen in persistent Graves' patients than in newly diagnosed ones.

This clonotype originated in a female donor with Graves disease. The chain employs TRBV29-1 and TRBJ1-2; D perhaps matches TRBD1 (6 bases). This sample comprised peripheral blood mononuclear cells (PBMCs), obtained at new diagnosis, from a patient treated with antithyroid drugs. The CDR3 nucleotides read TGCAGCGTTGAAGGGGGGCGATCAGCTAACTATGGCTACACCTTC. This codes for CSVEGGRSANYGYTF.